This record looks at one T cell receptor beta chain sequence and its context. A TCRbeta library incorporating unique molecular identifiers was prepared. MiXCR, run by TCRdb on the PCR reads, gives a single entry per CDR3 protein. The sample contains some 200,000 distinct CDR3 sequences, about 9.6% of which appear only once. The data are from a study of T-cell reconstitution after alpha-beta-depleted transplantation in children. Trimming stripped 8 bases from V and 1 base from J, with 15 bases between. Germline V lookup: CDR1 SNHLY, CDR2 FYNNEI. The CDR3 loop spans 14 amino acids. The chain links TRBV2 to TRBJ2-7; D call uncertain. Here the sequenced sample was PBMCs from the stem cell graft donor, taken from the stem cell graft. This clonotype originated in a human donor who donated a stem cell graft to a child with SCID. CDR3 loop: CASAQGLQSYEQYF. CDR3 sequence (DNA): TGTGCCAGCGCACAAGGTCTCCAGTCCTACGAGCAGTACTTC. The variable domain in full, with the rest retrieved from reference TRBV2 and TRBJ2-7, is EPEVTQTPSHQVTQMGQEVILRCVPISNHLYFYWYRQILGQKVEFLVSFYNNEISEKSEIFDDQFSVERPDGSNFTLKIRSTKLEDSAMYFCASAQGLQSYEQYFGPGTRLTVT.